This T cell receptor beta chain is drawn from a study of blood T cell repertoires in COVID-19. The assay was immunoSEQ multiplex PCR, and TCRdb's table has in-frame clones only and misses some. Counted here are over 150,000 clones, roughly 90% occurring once; the ten biggest clones make up around 6.5%. Trimming took off 3 bases at V and 0 bases at J, with 7 bases between the two ends. The germline CDR1 and CDR2 sequences are MNHNS and SASEGT. The CDR3 contains 14 residues. The source of this sequence is a woman between 45 and 60 years old who had recovered from COVID-19. The sequenced sample was PBMCs or T cells enriched from blood (not recorded which). V and J are TRBV6-1 and TRBJ2-3; D is unresolved. CDR3 sequence (DNA): TGTGCCAGCAGTGAGGCTCATAGCACAGATACGCAGTATTTT. Translated, it gives CASSEAHSTDTQYF.